This T cell receptor beta chain is drawn from a study of identical twins. Findings and caveats of the study: The study based its conclusions on cross-sectional statistical analysis and did not follow the same donors. Where beta out-of-frame sequences were concerned, excess twin sharing was weaker. Cord blood beta clonotypes that were abundant carried fewer insertions, and memory repertoires showed no such trend.

Germline trimming cut 2 bases from V and 3 bases from J; bases unmatched to any gene: 4. Germline lookup yields CDR1 LGHDT and CDR2 YNNKEL (reference sequence). CDR3 length: 15 residues. This clonotype was detected only once. Its antigen remains unidentified. In TCRdb, the 5' RACE reads were re-called with MiXCR into one record per CDR3 protein. The table has around 1.7 million distinct CDR3 sequences, roughly a third seen once; the top ten hold approximately 0.25%. The V and J genes are TRBV3-1 and TRBJ1-5, with 7 positions matching TRBD1. Specimen: cord blood. The clonotype comes from a newborn girl in good health. CDR3 sequence: CASSQRGLVNQPQHF. The CDR3 DNA follows: TGTGCCAGCAGCCAAAGGGGGCTTGTCAATCAGCCCCAGCATTTT.